The subject of this entry is one T cell receptor beta chain. Its target is not known. This sample was taken from a study of response to subunit inactivated influenza vaccine. The CDR3 has 16 amino acids. Germline lookup yields CDR1 LGHDT and CDR2 YNNKEL (reference sequence). The germline V and J ends were trimmed by 4 bases and 0 bases, with 10 bases remaining between them. Study findings and constraints: Every seasonal influenza vaccination brings in few new T cells, the authors suggested.

Each CDR3 protein gets one entry after TCRdb re-called the RT-PCR reads with MiXCR. Here the sample spans roughly 570,000 distinct CDR3 sequences, 14% being singletons. This rearrangement joins TRBV3-1 to TRBJ2-6; D is ambiguous. The sample here was PBMCs from blood, taken 11 to 12 days after vaccination. This clonotype originated in a man aged 50 to 60 who received an inactivated influenza vaccine. The CDR3 bases are TGTGCCAGCAGCCGCGGTATCCTCTCTGGGGCCAACGTCCTGACTTTC. Amino acids: CASSRGILSGANVLTF.